A selection of T cell receptor beta chains follows, all from one sample in a study of blood T cell repertoires in COVID-19. This table comes from immunoSEQ multiplex PCR, and its TCRdb copy is limited to in-frame clones, with some not included. The table shows around 250,000 clones, with roughly 84% occurring only once. What was sequenced was peripheral blood. These receptors originate from a woman between 35 and 50 years old who had recovered from COVID-19. Each CDR3 is given with its conserved first and last residue. The D gene is left open where the match is weak. Not every row has a clone size; where given, it reads once, few, many or a size class.

v_call	j_call	clone_size	d_call	cdr3_aa	cdr3_nt
TRBV18	TRBJ1-5	.	.	CASSPSGGSNQPQHF	TGTGCCAGCTCACCATCGGGGGGTAGCAATCAGCCCCAGCATTTT
TRBV28	TRBJ1-6	.	TRBD1	CASNPGQGASPLHF	TGTGCCAGCAACCCCGGACAGGGTGCTTCACCCCTCCACTTT
TRBV5-1	TRBJ1-4	.	TRBD1	CASSSGTERGEKLFF	TGCGCCAGCAGCTCGGGGACAGAAAGGGGTGAAAAACTGTTTTTT
TRBV18	TRBJ1-1	.	.	CASSPPTDTGEAFF	TGTGCCAGCTCACCCCCCACCGATACAGGGGAAGCTTTCTTT
TRBV13	TRBJ1-1	.	.	CASSPEEGLDTEAFF	TGTGCCAGCAGCCCCGAAGAGGGCCTGGACACTGAAGCTTTCTTT
TRBV6-5	TRBJ1-5	.	.	CASSYDSSNQPQHF	TGTGCCAGCAGTTACGACAGTAGCAATCAGCCCCAGCATTTT
TRBV4-1	TRBJ1-5	once	.	CASSQALDQPQHF	TGCGCCAGCAGCCAAGCACTTGATCAGCCCCAGCATTTT
TRBV7-9	TRBJ1-2	.	TRBD1	CASSLGQGPNYGYTF	TGTGCCAGCAGCTTAGGACAGGGCCCTAACTATGGCTACACCTTC
TRBV19	TRBJ1-4	.	.	CASRGGSTTNNEKLFF	TGTGCCAGTAGGGGAGGGAGCACCACGAATAATGAAAAACTGTTTTTT
TRBV4-1	TRBJ2-7	.	TRBD2	CASSQRGGRYEQYF	TGCGCCAGCAGCCAGCGGGGGGGTAGATACGAGCAGTACTTC
TRBV7-9	TRBJ2-4	.	TRBD2	CASSPRLAVAKNIQYF	TGTGCCAGCAGCCCCCGACTAGCGGTAGCCAAAAACATTCAGTACTTC
TRBV11-2	TRBJ1-2	.	.	CASSLDSRDGYTF	TGTGCCAGCAGCTTAGATTCCCGGGATGGCTACACCTTC
TRBV11-3	TRBJ1-6	.	.	CASSLVNRESPLHF	TGTGCCAGCAGCTTAGTAAACAGAGAGTCACCCCTCCACTTT
TRBV24-1	TRBJ2-3	.	.	CATSDVTPSTDTQYF	TGTGCCACCAGTGATGTCACACCCAGCACAGATACGCAGTATTTT
TRBV28	TRBJ1-5	.	.	CASSAFSNQPQHF	TGTGCCAGCTCAGCGTTTAGCAATCAGCCCCAGCATTTT
TRBV3-1/TRBV3-2	TRBJ1-1	.	.	CASSQGRVGTEAFF	TGTGCCAGCAGCCAAGGCAGGGTGGGCACTGAAGCTTTCTTT
TRBV25-1	TRBJ2-3	.	.	CASSERGARDTQYF	TGTGCCAGCAGTGAACGGGGGGCCCGAGATACGCAGTATTTT
TRBV19	TRBJ1-1	.	.	CASSDLGVFGVKGFGAFF	TGTGCCAGTTCCGACCTTGGGGTCTTCGGCGTTAAGGGGTTTGGAGCTTTCTTT
TRBV19	TRBJ1-1	.	.	CATREDTEAFF	TGTGCCACCAGAGAGGACACTGAAGCTTTCTTT
TRBV2	TRBJ2-5	.	TRBD2	CASGPSSGGRETQYF	TGTGCCAGCGGGCCATCCAGCGGGGGCCGGGAGACCCAGTACTTC
TRBV4-2	TRBJ2-7	.	TRBD2	CASSQNGLAGYEQYF	TGTGCCAGCAGCCAAAATGGACTAGCGGGATACGAGCAGTACTTC
TRBV30	TRBJ2-5	.	.	CAWSVDWVGETQYF	TGTGCCTGGAGTGTTGACTGGGTCGGTGAGACCCAGTACTTC
TRBV18	TRBJ1-2	.	TRBD1	CASSPRAGGGGYTF	TGTGCCAGCTCACCACGGGCAGGGGGTGGTGGCTACACCTTC
TRBV7-9	TRBJ2-3	few	TRBD1	CASSFGQADTQYF	TGTGCCAGCAGCTTTGGACAGGCAGATACGCAGTATTTT
TRBV30	TRBJ2-3	.	.	CAWSVQDTQYF	TGTGCCTGGAGTGTACAAGATACGCAGTATTTT
TRBV5-5	TRBJ2-2	.	.	CASSSVRSSGVTGELFF	TGTGCCAGCAGCTCCGTCCGGAGCTCTGGAGTCACCGGGGAGCTGTTTTTT
TRBV2	TRBJ1-6	.	.	CASAQSGAYNSPLHF	TGTGCCAGCGCACAGTCAGGCGCATATAATTCACCCCTCCACTTT
TRBV7-2	TRBJ2-3	.	TRBD2	CASRGDTDTQYF	TGTGCCAGCCGGGGGGACACAGATACGCAGTATTTT
TRBV6-5	TRBJ2-2	.	TRBD1	CASSSPGQGTGELFF	TGTGCCAGCAGTTCCCCGGGACAGGGGACCGGGGAGCTGTTTTTT
TRBV6-4	TRBJ1-4	.	TRBD1	CASSEFGTGREKLFF	TGTGCCAGCAGTGAGTTCGGGACAGGGCGCGAAAAACTGTTTTTT
TRBV19	TRBJ2-1	.	TRBD1	CAIATGEGSYNEQFF	TGTGCCATCGCAACAGGGGAAGGGTCCTACAATGAGCAGTTCTTC
TRBV19	TRBJ2-2	.	TRBD1	CASSQQGAGTGELFF	TGTGCCAGTAGCCAACAGGGGGCAGGCACCGGGGAGCTGTTTTTT
TRBV5-8	TRBJ2-7	.	TRBD1	CASSRTGSSYEQYF	TGTGCCAGCAGCAGGACAGGGAGCTCCTACGAGCAGTACTTC
TRBV5-1	TRBJ2-7	.	.	CASSPQNTYEQYF	TGCGCCAGCAGCCCCCAAAATACTTACGAGCAGTACTTC
TRBV7-9	TRBJ2-5	.	TRBD1	CAGATGQGLETQYF	TGTGCGGGGGCTACGGGACAGGGGTTAGAGACCCAGTACTTC
TRBV5-5	TRBJ1-1	.	TRBD1	CASSFQTGWNTEAFF	TGTGCCAGCAGCTTCCAGACAGGGTGGAACACTGAAGCTTTCTTT
TRBV13	TRBJ2-5	.	TRBD2	CASSPLGGAVETQYF	TGTGCCAGCAGCCCCCTCGGGGGGGCCGTGGAGACCCAGTACTTC
TRBV27	TRBJ1-2	.	.	CASSKLGTTYLYGYTF	TGTGCCAGCAGCAAACTCGGGACAACTTATCTCTATGGCTACACCTTC
TRBV5-4	TRBJ2-5	.	TRBD2	CASSSGLAGYQETQYF	TGTGCCAGCAGCTCCGGACTAGCGGGTTACCAAGAGACCCAGTACTTC
TRBV3-1/TRBV3-2	TRBJ2-3	.	TRBD2	CASSQRGAGGGDTQYF	TGTGCCAGCAGCCAAAGGGGGGCGGGGGGGGGAGATACGCAGTATTTT
TRBV6-5	TRBJ1-5	.	.	CATDRSHSNQPQHF	TGTGCCACGGACAGATCTCATAGCAATCAGCCCCAGCATTTT
TRBV7-9	TRBJ2-7	.	.	CASSSRGEQYF	TGTGCCAGCAGCTCCCGGGGTGAGCAGTACTTC
TRBV6-5	TRBJ2-7	.	.	CASVGRAYEQYF	TGTGCCAGCGTTGGCAGGGCCTACGAGCAGTACTTC
TRBV11-3	TRBJ1-3	.	.	CASQSGLSGNTIYF	TGTGCCAGCCAATCGGGTCTCTCTGGAAACACCATATATTTT
TRBV29-1	TRBJ2-7	.	TRBD1	CSVRDRGNSYEQYF	TGCAGCGTCCGGGACAGGGGGAACTCCTACGAGCAGTACTTC
TRBV3-1/TRBV3-2	TRBJ1-4	few	.	CASSQATGVNEKLFF	TGTGCCAGCAGCCAAGCGACAGGAGTTAATGAAAAACTGTTTTTT
TRBV2	TRBJ2-7	.	TRBD1	CASSGTENYEQYF	TGTGCCAGCAGCGGGACAGAGAACTACGAGCAGTACTTC
TRBV24-1	TRBJ1-1	once	TRBD1	CATSDSGQMNTEAFF	TGTGCCACCAGTGACTCGGGACAGATGAACACTGAAGCTTTCTTT